This T cell receptor (beta chain) comes out of a study of breast tumors, draining lymph nodes, adjacent tissues. Points from the study as a whole: Compared with basal-like, luminal-like tumors shared significantly more repertoire with nontumor tissue. Data only fit, rather than demonstrated, lymph node origin of most tumor T cells.

This clonotype was observed many times. The antigen is not known. MiXCR was run by TCRdb on the multiplex PCR reads, yielding one entry per CDR3 protein. The data contain some 170,000 distinct CDR3 sequences, 33% of them singletons. Breast cancer patients provided tissue from their axillary draining lymph nodes. The clonotype comes from a female donor with breast cancer. Some clones in this sample may be carry-over from other donors' samples. Sequenced: axillary lymph node tissue.

This chain's CDR3 is CASSYGGTYGYTF. Here the CDR3 DNA reads TGTGCCAGCAGTTACGGGGGGACCTATGGCTACACCTTC. The chain links TRBV6-2 or TRBV6-3 to TRBJ1-2; D may be TRBD1 (5 bases). The V end lost 2 bases, the J end lost 4 bases, and 8 bases lay between the germline ends. The CDR3 spans 13 residues. Germline CDR1 is MNHEY and CDR2 is SVGEGT.